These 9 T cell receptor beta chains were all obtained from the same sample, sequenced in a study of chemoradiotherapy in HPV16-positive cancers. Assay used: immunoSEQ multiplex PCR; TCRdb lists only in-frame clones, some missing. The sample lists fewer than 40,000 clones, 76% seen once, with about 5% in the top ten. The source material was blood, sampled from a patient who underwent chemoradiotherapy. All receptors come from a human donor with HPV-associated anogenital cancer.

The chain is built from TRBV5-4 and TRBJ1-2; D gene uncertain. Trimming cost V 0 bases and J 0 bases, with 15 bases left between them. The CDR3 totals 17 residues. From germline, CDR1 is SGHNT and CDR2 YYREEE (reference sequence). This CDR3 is CASSLVGRRQANYGYTF. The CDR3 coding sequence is TGTGCCAGCAGCTTGGTGGGCAGACGCCAAGCTAACTATGGCTACACCTTC.

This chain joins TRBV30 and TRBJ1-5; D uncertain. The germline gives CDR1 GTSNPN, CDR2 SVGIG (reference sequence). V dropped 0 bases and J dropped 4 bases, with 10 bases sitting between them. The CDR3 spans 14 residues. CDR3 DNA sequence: TGTGCCTGGAGTGTTGGGGTGGGGAATCAGCCCCAGCATTTT. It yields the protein CAWSVGVGNQPQHF.

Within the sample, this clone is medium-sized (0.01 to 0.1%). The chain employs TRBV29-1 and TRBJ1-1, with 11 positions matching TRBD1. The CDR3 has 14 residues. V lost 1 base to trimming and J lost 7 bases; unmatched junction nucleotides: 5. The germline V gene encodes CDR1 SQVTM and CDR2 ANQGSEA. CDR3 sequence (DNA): TGCAGCGTTGAAGCGGGACAGGGGGAAATTGAAGCTTTCTTT. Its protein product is CSVEAGQGEIEAFF.

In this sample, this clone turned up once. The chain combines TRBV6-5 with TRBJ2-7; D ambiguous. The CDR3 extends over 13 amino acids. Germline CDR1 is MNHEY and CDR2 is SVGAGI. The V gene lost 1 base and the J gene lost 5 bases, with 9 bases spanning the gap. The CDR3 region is CASSYFPRDEQYF. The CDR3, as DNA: TGTGCCAGCAGTTACTTTCCCCGCGACGAGCAGTACTTC.

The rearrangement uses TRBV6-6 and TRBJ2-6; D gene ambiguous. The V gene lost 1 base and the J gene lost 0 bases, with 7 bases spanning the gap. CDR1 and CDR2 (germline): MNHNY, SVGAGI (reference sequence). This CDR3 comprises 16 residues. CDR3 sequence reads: CASSYFISSGANVLTF. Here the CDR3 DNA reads TGTGCCAGCAGTTACTTCATTAGCTCTGGGGCCAACGTCCTGACTTTC.

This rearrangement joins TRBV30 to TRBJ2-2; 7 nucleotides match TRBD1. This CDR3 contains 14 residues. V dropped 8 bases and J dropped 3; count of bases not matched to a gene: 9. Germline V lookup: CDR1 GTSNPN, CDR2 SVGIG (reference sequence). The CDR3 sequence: CASKPGTDTGELFF. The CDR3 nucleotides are TGTGCCAGCAAACCGGGGACAGACACCGGGGAGCTGTTTTTT.

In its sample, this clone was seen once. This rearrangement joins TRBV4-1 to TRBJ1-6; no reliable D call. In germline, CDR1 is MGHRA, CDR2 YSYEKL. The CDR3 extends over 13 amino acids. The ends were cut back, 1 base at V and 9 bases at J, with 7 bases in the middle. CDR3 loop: CASSQGGSSPLHF. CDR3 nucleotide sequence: TGCGCCAGCAGCCAAGGTGGAAGTTCACCCCTCCACTTT.

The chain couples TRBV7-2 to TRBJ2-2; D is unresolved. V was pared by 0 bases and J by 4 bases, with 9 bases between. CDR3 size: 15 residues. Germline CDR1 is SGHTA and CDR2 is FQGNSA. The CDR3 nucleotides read TGTGCCAGCAGCTTAGCGACACAGATCACCGGGGAGCTGTTTTTT. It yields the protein CASSLATQITGELFF.

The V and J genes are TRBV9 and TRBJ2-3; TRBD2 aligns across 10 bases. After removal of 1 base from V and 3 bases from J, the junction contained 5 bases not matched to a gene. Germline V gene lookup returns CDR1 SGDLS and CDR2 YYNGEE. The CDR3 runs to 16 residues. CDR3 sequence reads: CASSVTAGGNTDTQYF. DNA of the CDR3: TGTGCCAGCAGCGTAACAGCGGGGGGGAATACAGATACGCAGTATTTT.